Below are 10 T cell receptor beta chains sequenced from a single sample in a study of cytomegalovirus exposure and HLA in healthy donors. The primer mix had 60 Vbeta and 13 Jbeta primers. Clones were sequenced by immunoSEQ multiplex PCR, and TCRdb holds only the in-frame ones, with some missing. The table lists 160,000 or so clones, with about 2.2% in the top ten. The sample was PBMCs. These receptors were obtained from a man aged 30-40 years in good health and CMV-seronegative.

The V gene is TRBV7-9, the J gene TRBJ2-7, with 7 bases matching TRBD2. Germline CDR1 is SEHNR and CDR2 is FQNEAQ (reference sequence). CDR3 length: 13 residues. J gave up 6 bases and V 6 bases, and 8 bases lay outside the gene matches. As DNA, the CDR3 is TGTGCCAGCAGTTATACTAGCGATCTCGAGCAGTACTTC. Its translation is CASSYTSDLEQYF.

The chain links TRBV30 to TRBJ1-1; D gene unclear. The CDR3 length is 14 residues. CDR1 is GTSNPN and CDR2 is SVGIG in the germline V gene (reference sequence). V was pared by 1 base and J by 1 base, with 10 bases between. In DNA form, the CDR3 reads TGTGCCTGGAGTGCTTGGAGCGGGAACACTGAAGCTTTCTTT. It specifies CAWSAWSGNTEAFF.

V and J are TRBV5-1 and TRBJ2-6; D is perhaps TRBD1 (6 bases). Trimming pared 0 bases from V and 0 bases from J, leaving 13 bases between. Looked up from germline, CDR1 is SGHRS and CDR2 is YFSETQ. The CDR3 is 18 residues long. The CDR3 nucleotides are TGCGCCAGCAGCTTGGAGAGGGGGACCTCCTCTGGGGCCAACGTCCTGACTTTC. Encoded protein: CASSLERGTSSGANVLTF.

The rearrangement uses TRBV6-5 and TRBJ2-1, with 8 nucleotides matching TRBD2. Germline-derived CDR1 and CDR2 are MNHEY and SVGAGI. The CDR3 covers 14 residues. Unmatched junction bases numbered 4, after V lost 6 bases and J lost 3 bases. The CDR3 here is CASRLAGHYNEQFF. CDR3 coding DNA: TGTGCCAGCAGATTAGCGGGGCACTACAATGAGCAGTTCTTC.

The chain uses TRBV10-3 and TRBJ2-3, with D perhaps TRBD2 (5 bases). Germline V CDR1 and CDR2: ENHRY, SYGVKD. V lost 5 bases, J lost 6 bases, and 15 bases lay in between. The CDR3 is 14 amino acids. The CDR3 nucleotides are TGTGCCATCAGTACGGGAACGGCAAGCGATACGCAGTATTTT. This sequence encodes CAISTGTASDTQYF.

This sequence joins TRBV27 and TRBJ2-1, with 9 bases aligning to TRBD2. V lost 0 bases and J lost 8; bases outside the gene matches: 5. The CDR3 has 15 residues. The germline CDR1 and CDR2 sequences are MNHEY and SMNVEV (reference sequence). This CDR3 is CASSLSSGSFYEQFF. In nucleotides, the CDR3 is TGTGCCAGCAGTTTATCTAGCGGGAGTTTCTATGAGCAGTTCTTC.

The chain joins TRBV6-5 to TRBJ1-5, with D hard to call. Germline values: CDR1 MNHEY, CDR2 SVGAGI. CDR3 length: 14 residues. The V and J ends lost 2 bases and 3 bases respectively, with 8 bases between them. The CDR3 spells CASSYSLYNQPQHF. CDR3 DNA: TGTGCCAGCAGTTACAGCCTTTACAATCAGCCCCAGCATTTT.

The CDR3 DNA sequence: TGCGCCAGCAGCCAAGAAAGGTGGCTAGCGGTGTATACGCAGTATTTT. Translating gives CASSQERWLAVYTQYF. J is TRBJ2-3 and V is TRBV4-3, with TRBD2 identical over 7 bases. This CDR3 comprises 16 residues. Germline trimming cut 0 bases from V and 7 bases from J; bases unmatched to any gene: 10. CDR1 is LGHNA, CDR2 YSLEER, per germline.

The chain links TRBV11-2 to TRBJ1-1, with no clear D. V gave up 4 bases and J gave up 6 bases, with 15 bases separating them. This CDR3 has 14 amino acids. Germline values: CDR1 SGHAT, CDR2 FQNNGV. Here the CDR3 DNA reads TGTGCCAGCAGCTCCGTACGGGGTCTTGCTGAAGCTTTCTTT. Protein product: CASSSVRGLAEAFF. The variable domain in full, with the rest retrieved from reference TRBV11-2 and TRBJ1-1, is EAGVAQSPRYKIIEKRQSVAFWCNPISGHATLYWYQQILGQGPKLLIQFQNNGVVDDSQLPKDRFSAERLKGVDSTLKIQPAKLEDSAVYLCASSSVRGLAEAFFGQGTRLTVV.

CDR3 region: CASSLRPGGDEQFF. The CDR3 coding sequence is TGCGCCAGCAGCTTGAGGCCTGGAGGCGATGAGCAGTTCTTC. The chain couples TRBV5-1 to TRBJ2-1; maybe TRBD2 (5 bases). CDR1 is SGHRS and CDR2 is YFSETQ in the germline V gene. The germline V and J ends were trimmed by 1 base and 8 bases, with 13 bases remaining between them. The CDR3 has 14 residues.